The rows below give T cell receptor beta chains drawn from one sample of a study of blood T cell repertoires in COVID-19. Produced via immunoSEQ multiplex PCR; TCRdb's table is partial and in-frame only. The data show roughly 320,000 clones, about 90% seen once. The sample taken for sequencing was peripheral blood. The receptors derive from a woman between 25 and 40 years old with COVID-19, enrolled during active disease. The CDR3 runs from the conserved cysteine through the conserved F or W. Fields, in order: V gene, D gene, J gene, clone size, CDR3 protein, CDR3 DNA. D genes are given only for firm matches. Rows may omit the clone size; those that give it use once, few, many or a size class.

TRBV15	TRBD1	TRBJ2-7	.	CATSRVIEGQINEQYF	TGTGCCACCAGCAGAGTAATTGAGGGACAGATTAACGAGCAGTACTTC
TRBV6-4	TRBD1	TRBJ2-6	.	CASSAGTGGSGANVLTF	TGTGCCAGCAGTGCCGGGACAGGGGGCTCTGGGGCCAACGTCCTGACTTTC
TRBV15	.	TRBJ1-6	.	CATSRGRQVGSPLHF	TGTGCCACCAGCAGGGGAAGACAGGTCGGCTCACCCCTCCACTTT
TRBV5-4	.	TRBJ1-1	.	CASSLGGFVVNTEAFF	TGTGCCAGCAGCTTGGGAGGGTTTGTAGTCAACACTGAAGCTTTCTTT
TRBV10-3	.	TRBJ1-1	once	CAISESTGFYTEAFF	TGTGCCATCAGTGAGTCTACAGGGTTTTACACTGAAGCTTTCTTT
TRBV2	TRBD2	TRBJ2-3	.	CASTSSGDTQYF	TGTGCCAGCACCTCTAGCGGAGATACGCAGTATTTT
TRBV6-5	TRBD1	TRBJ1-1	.	CASSSLDRVAFTEAFF	TGTGCCAGCAGTTCCCTAGACAGGGTAGCCTTCACTGAAGCTTTCTTT
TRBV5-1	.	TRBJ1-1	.	CASSLQGSIEAFF	TGCGCCAGCAGCTTACAGGGAAGTATTGAAGCTTTCTTT
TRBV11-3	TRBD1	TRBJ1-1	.	CASSLGGTGNTEAFF	TGTGCCAGCAGCTTAGGGGGGACAGGGAACACTGAAGCTTTCTTT
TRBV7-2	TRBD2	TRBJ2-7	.	CASSQVSSGYEQYF	TGTGCCAGCAGCCAGGTATCTAGCGGGTACGAGCAGTACTTC
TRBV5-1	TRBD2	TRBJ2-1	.	CASSFSSGGQYNEQFF	TGCGCCAGCAGCTTCAGCAGCGGGGGCCAGTACAATGAGCAGTTCTTC
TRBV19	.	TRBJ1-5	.	CASSIERQGPQHF	TGTGCCAGTAGTATAGAAAGACAAGGGCCCCAGCATTTT
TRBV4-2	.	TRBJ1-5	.	CASSQTSGGVQPQHF	TGTGCCAGCAGCCAAACCTCTGGGGGCGTTCAGCCCCAGCATTTT
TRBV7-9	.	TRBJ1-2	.	CASSSPGDGYTF	TGTGCCAGCAGCTCACCCGGGGATGGCTACACCTTC
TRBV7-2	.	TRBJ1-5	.	CASSLERGVNQPQHF	TGTGCCAGCAGCTTAGAGCGGGGGGTCAATCAGCCCCAGCATTTT
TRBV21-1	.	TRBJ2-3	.	CARFRRGGYTDTQYF	TGTGCCAGGTTCAGGAGAGGGGGATACACAGATACGCAGTATTTT
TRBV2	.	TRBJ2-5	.	CASSGRVRETQYF	TGTGCCAGCAGTGGGCGGGTTCGGGAGACCCAGTACTTC
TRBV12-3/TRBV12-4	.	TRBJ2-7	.	CASSEASRYEQYF	TGTGCCAGCAGTGAGGCTAGCAGGTACGAGCAGTACTTC
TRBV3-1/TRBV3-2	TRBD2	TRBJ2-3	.	CASSSGLSTQYF	TGTGCCAGCAGCTCGGGACTATCTACGCAGTATTTT
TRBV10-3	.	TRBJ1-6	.	CAISRDMDNSPLHF	TGTGCCATCAGTAGGGACATGGATAATTCACCCCTCCACTTT
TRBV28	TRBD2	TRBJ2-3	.	CASSGRGGATDTQYF	TGTGCCAGCAGTGGACGGGGGGGCGCCACAGATACGCAGTATTTT
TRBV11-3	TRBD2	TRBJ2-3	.	CASSRTSGRYTDTQYF	TGTGCCAGCAGCCGGACTAGCGGGAGATATACAGATACGCAGTATTTT
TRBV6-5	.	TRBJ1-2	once	CASSRQANYGYTF	TGTGCCAGCAGCCGACAGGCTAACTATGGCTACACCTTC
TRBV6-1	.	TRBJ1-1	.	CASSDLEVWLRSTEAFF	TGTGCCAGCAGTGATCTAGAGGTGTGGCTCCGAAGCACTGAAGCTTTCTTT
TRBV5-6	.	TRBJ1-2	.	CASSPWIRQRGYTF	TGTGCCAGCAGCCCTTGGATCAGACAGAGGGGCTACACCTTC
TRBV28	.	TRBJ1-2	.	CASSLSSVYGYTF	TGTGCCAGCAGTTTATCGTCAGTTTATGGCTACACCTTC
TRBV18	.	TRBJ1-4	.	CASSPFGGEKLFF	TGTGCCAGCTCCCCCTTCGGAGGTGAAAAACTGTTTTTT
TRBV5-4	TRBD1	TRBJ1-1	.	CASSSRTGPNTEAFF	TGTGCCAGCAGTTCCCGGACAGGACCAAACACTGAAGCTTTCTTT
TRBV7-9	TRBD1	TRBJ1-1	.	CASSARDRGQPTNTEAFF	TGTGCCAGCAGCGCAAGGGACAGGGGGCAGCCAACGAACACTGAAGCTTTCTTT
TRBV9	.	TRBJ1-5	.	CASSVRGSNQPQHF	TGTGCCAGCAGCGTAAGGGGATCCAATCAGCCCCAGCATTTT
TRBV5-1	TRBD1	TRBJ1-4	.	CASSLGQGSEKLFF	TGCGCCAGCAGCCTCGGACAGGGGAGCGAAAAACTGTTTTTT
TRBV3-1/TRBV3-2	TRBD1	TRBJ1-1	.	CASSQAFEGAEAFF	TGTGCCAGCAGCCAAGCCTTCGAGGGGGCAGAAGCTTTCTTT
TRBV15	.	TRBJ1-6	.	CATSREKTTGSYNSPLHF	TGTGCCACCAGCAGAGAAAAAACTACAGGGTCCTATAATTCACCCCTCCACTTT
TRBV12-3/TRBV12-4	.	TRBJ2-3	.	CASAQGYTQYF	TGTGCCAGCGCACAGGGTTATACGCAGTATTTT
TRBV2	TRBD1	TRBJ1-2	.	CASTFDRDNGYTF	TGTGCCAGCACCTTCGACAGGGATAATGGCTACACCTTC
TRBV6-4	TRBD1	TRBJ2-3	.	CASSEQGVGDTQYF	TGTGCCAGCAGTGAACAGGGGGTTGGAGATACGCAGTATTTT
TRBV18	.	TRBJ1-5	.	CASNTQGPSNQPQHF	TGTGCCAGCAACACACAGGGACCGAGCAATCAGCCCCAGCATTTT
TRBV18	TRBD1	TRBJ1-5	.	CASSPDRRNQPQHF	TGTGCCAGCTCACCGGACAGGAGGAATCAGCCCCAGCATTTT
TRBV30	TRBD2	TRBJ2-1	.	CAWAGTRGYNEQFF	TGTGCCTGGGCCGGGACTAGGGGGTACAATGAGCAGTTCTTC
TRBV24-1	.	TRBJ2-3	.	CATSTPGVTDTQYF	TGTGCCACCAGCACACCGGGTGTCACAGATACGCAGTATTTT
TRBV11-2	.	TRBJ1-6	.	CASSLTGSYNSPLHF	TGTGCCAGCAGCTTAACGGGCTCCTATAATTCACCCCTCCACTTT